This TCR beta chain originates from a study of blood T cell repertoires in COVID-19. Study details: There were acute and convalescent COVID-19 samples, and they came from the United States, Italy and Spain. T cells, B-cell-depleted T cells, or PBMCs supplied cDNA or gDNA.

Authors' analysis steps: Estimation of nucleated cell counts was performed using reference gene primer amplification. Libraries were prepared by immunoSEQ multiplex PCR; TCRdb keeps only in-frame clonotypes and omits some of them. V and J calls and clone size come straight from that table; D and trimming were deduced from the DNA. This sample yields 100,000 to 150,000 clones, of which roughly four fifths are seen a single time; 9.5% to 10% belongs to the top ten. The CDR3 has 13 residues. Losses at the gene ends were 6 bases for V and 7 bases for J; bases not matched to a gene: 7. Germline-derived CDR1 and CDR2 are MNHNS and SASEGT.

This sequence joins TRBV6-1 and TRBJ1-2; TRBD1 agrees at 8 bases. The sequenced material came from peripheral blood. The receptor was isolated from a man aged 35 to 55 with active or convalescent COVID-19. CDR3 in amino acids: CASSTGGKLGYTF. The DNA of the CDR3 is TGTGCCAGCAGCACAGGGGGGAAACTTGGCTACACCTTC.